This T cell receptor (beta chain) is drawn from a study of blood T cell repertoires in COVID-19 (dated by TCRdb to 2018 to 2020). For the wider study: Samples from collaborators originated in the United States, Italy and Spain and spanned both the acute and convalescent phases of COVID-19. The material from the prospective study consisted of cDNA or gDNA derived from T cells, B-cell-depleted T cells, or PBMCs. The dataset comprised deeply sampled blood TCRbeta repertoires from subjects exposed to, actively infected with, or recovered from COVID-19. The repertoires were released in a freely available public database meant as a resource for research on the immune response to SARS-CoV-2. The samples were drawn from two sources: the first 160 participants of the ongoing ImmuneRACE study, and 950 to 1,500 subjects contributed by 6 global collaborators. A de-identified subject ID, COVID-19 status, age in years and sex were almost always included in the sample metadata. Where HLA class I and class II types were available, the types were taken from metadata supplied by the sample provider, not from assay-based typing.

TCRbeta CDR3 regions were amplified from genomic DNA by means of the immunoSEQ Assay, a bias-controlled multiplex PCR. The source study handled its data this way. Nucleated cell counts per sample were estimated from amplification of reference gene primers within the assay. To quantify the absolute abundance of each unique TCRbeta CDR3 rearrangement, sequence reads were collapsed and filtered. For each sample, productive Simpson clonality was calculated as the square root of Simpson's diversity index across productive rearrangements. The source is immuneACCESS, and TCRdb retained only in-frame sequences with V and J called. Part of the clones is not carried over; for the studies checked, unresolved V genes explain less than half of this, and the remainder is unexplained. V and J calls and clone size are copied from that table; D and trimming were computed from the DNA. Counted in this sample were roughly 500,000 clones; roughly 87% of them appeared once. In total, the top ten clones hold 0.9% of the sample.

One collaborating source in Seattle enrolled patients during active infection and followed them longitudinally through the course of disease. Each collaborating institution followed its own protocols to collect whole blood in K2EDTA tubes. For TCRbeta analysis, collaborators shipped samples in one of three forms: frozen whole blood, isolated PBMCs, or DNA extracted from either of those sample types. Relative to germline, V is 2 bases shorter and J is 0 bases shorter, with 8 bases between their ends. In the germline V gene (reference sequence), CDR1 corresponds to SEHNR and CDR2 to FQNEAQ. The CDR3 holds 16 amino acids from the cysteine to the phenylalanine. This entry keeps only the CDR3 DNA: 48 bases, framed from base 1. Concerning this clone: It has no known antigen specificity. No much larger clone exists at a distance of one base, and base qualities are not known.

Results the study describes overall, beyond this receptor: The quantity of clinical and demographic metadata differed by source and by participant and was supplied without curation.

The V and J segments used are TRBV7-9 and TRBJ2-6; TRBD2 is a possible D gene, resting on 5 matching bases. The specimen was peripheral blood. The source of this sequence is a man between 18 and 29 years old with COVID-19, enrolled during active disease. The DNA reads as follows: TGTGCCAGCAGCTTATCGGGGATCTCTGGGGCCAACGTCCTGACTTTC. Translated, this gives CASSLSGISGANVLTF.